The TCR beta chain under discussion was sequenced for a study of blood T cell repertoires in COVID-19. Study details: Sample material is recorded as cDNA or gDNA derived from T cells, B-cell-depleted T cells, or PBMCs.

V dropped 3 bases and J dropped 6; count of bases not matched to a gene: 9. CDR1 is SGHRS, CDR2 YFSETQ, per germline. CDR3 length: 16 residues. Under the authors' procedure: Amplifying reference gene primers gave estimates of nucleated cell counts. Clones were read by immunoSEQ multiplex PCR, and TCRdb kept only the in-frame ones, dropping some. The V and J calls and the clone size are those of that table, but D and trimming were determined from the DNA. The sample consists of 210,000 or so clones, roughly 80% of them appearing once. The sequence came from a human donor in a cohort sampled during active COVID-19. Sequenced input: peripheral blood. The rearrangement joins TRBV5-1 to TRBJ2-2; 9 positions agree with TRBD1. The CDR3 DNA sequence: TGCGCCAGCAGCTCAACAGGGGGCGCGTTGTCCGGGGAGCTGTTTTTT. This gives the protein CASSSTGGALSGELFF.